This paragraph reports one T cell receptor beta chain. This entry belongs to a study of glioma-infiltrating T cells after dendritic cell vaccination. The overall study: Patients received autologous tumor lysate-pulsed dendritic cell vaccination between about 2002 and 2013.

Germline loops: CDR1 MGHDK, CDR2 SYGVNS. The germline V and J ends were trimmed by 5 bases and 0 bases, with 13 bases remaining between them. This CDR3 region has 15 residues. Input was approximately 2.2 ug genomic DNA, or all available if less. The primer mix had 60 V beta and 13 J beta primers. Data came from immunoSEQ multiplex PCR; TCRdb stores just in-frame clones and leaves some out. The sample lists 70,000 to 100,000 clones; around 83% were seen once. Time point reported: after dendritic cell vaccination, including at tumor progression/relapse. No glioblastoma patient carried an isocitrate dehydrogenase mutation.

The chain has TRBV25-1 and TRBJ1-1, with D hard to call. The sequence was collected from a human donor with glioblastoma. The sample consisted of blood, taken after dendritic cell vaccination. This CDR3 reads CASSPLPTVNTEAFF. The CDR3 nucleotides read TGTGCCAGCAGTCCCCTCCCTACAGTGAACACTGAAGCTTTCTTT.